One sample yielded the 10 T cell receptor beta chains listed below, sequenced in a study of OX40 agonist ivuxolimab in advanced cancers. The receptor library was made with the immunoSEQ multiplex PCR assay. What TCRdb holds here is the immuneACCESS table cut down to in-frame rearrangements. Part of the clones is not present; checked against another copy, under half of the missing clones reflect an unresolved V gene, and the others are unexplained. The sample table contains under 70,000 clones; only one count was recorded for 85% to 90% of them. The ten largest account for 10% to 11% of the sample. Material: CD4+ or CD8+ T cells sorted from blood, obtained in a trial of the OX40 agonist ivuxolimab. These receptors originate from an adult with an advanced solid tumor such as melanoma, head and neck, liver or kidney cancer.

The chain combines TRBV10-2 with TRBJ1-2; D is perhaps TRBD1 (6 bases). This CDR3 has 13 amino acids. Germline-derived CDR1 and CDR2 are WSHSY and SAAADI. V shed 8 bases and J shed 4 bases, with 14 bases lying between them. This CDR3 is CASPGQTTYGYTF. The CDR3 DNA reads TGCGCCAGCCCTGGACAGACAACCTATGGCTACACCTTC.

The chain combines TRBV5-1 with TRBJ2-5, with 7 bases identical to TRBD1. Germline V gene data show CDR1 as SGHRS and CDR2 as YFSETQ. The CDR3 runs 13 residues. Germline trimming cut 6 bases from V and 2 bases from J; bases unmatched to any gene: 4. The CDR3, as DNA: TGCGCCAGCACACGGACAGGACAAGAGACCCAGTACTTC. Amino acids: CASTRTGQETQYF.

In its sample, this clone was seen once. The chain carries TRBV5-4 and TRBJ2-1; the D gene is possibly TRBD2 (6 bases). The V gene's germline CDR1 is SGHNT and CDR2 YYREEE (reference sequence). This CDR3 has 16 amino acids. The germline V and J ends were trimmed by 4 bases and 2 bases, with 16 bases remaining between them. The CDR3: CASSLNRDWTYNEQFF. The CDR3 bases are TGTGCCAGCAGCCTTAACCGGGACTGGACCTACAATGAGCAGTTCTTC.

J is TRBJ1-1 and V is TRBV11-2; 7 positions agree with TRBD1. Germline V gene sequence: CDR1 SGHAT, CDR2 FQNNGV. With V trimmed by 5 bases and J by 4 bases, 4 bases remained unmatched. The CDR3 has 13 residues. The CDR3 DNA is TGTGCCAGCAGCCTACAGGGGTTCACTGAAGCTTTCTTT. Protein sequence: CASSLQGFTEAFF.

The chain links TRBV7-8 to TRBJ2-1; 8 nucleotides align to TRBD2. The CDR3 sequence is 17 residues long. After removal of 5 bases from V and 5 bases from J, the junction contained 14 bases not matched to a gene. In germline, CDR1 is SGHVS, CDR2 FQNEAQ. The CDR3 here is CASSEKAPGGRDNEQFF. The CDR3 nucleotides are TGTGCCAGCAGCGAAAAAGCCCCGGGGGGGCGGGACAATGAGCAGTTCTTC.

The chain is built from TRBV25-1 and TRBJ1-2, with 9 bases that match TRBD1. Per the germline V gene, CDR1 is MGHDK and CDR2 is SYGVNS. The J segment lost 7 bases and the V segment lost 9 bases, leaving 12 bases of the junction unmatched. The CDR3 contains 14 residues. CDR3 in DNA: TGTGCCAGGACCGAACCCGGGACAGGGATTGGCTACACCTTC. Translation gives CARTEPGTGIGYTF.

CDR3 sequence (DNA): TGTGCCAGTAGCCCCCGGCGGGGCGACAGGGATAGAAACACCATATATTTT. This sequence encodes CASSPRRGDRDRNTIYF. The V gene is TRBV19, the J gene TRBJ1-3, with 7 nucleotides matching TRBD1. This CDR3 is built from 17 residues. Germline V gives CDR1 LNHDA, CDR2 SQIVND (reference sequence). Losses at the gene ends were 6 bases for V and 5 bases for J; bases not matched to a gene: 16.

The chain combines TRBV11-2 with TRBJ2-1, with TRBD2 identical over 7 bases. The V gene's germline CDR1 is SGHAT and CDR2 FQNNGV. The trim removed 0 bases at V and 4 bases at J, leaving 6 bases unmatched. The CDR3 covers 16 residues. The CDR3: CASSLEGGPGYNEQFF. In nucleotides, the CDR3 is TGTGCCAGCAGCTTAGAGGGAGGGCCCGGGTACAATGAGCAGTTCTTC.

The chain couples TRBV5-5 to TRBJ2-3; D is possibly TRBD2 (5 bases). Germline CDR1 reads SGHKS; CDR2 reads YYEKEE (reference sequence). The germline V and J ends were trimmed by 3 bases and 1 base, with 9 bases remaining between them. The CDR3 contains 14 residues. In DNA form, the CDR3 reads TGTGCCAGCAGCTGGGAACTAGGCACAGATACGCAGTATTTT. This gives the protein CASSWELGTDTQYF.

This chain links TRBV28 with TRBJ2-4; perhaps TRBD2 as D (5 bases). This CDR3 is 12 amino acids long. The V end lost 5 bases, the J end lost 7 bases, and 9 bases lay between the germline ends. The V gene's germline CDR1 is MDHEN and CDR2 SYDVKM. The DNA for the CDR3 is TGTGCCAGCAGTCTGACGGGGAACATTCAGTACTTC. Its protein product is CASSLTGNIQYF.